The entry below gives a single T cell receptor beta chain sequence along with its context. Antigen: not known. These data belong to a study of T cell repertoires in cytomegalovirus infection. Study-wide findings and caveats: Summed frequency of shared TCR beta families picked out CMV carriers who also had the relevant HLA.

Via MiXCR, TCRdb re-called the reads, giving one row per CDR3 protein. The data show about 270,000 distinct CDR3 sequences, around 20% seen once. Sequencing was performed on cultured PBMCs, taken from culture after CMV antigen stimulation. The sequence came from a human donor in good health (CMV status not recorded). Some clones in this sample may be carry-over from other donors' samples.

The CDR3 region is CASMNPAILDEQFF. For the CDR3, the DNA is TGCGCCAGCATGAACCCGGCCATTTTGGATGAGCAGTTCTTC. V gene TRBV10-2 combines with J gene TRBJ2-1; D is undetermined. V gave up 7 bases and J gave up 8 bases, with 18 bases separating them. Germline V gene sequence: CDR1 WSHSY, CDR2 SAAADI. The CDR3 covers 14 residues.